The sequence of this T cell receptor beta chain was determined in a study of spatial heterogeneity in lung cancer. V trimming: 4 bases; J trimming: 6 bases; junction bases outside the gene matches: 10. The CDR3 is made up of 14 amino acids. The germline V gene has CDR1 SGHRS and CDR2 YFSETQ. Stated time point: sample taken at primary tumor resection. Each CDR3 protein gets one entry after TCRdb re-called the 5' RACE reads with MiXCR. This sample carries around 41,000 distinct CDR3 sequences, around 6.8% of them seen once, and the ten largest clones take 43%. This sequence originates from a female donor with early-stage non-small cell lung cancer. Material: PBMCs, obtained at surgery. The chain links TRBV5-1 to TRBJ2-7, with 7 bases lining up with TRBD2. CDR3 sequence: CASSPNPRGSEQYF. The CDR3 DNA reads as TGCGCCAGCAGCCCCAATCCGCGGGGGAGCGAGCAGTACTTC. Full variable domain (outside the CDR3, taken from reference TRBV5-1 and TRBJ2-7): KAGVTQTPRYLIKTRGQQVTLSCSPISGHRSVSWYQQTPGQGLQFLFEYFSETQRNKGNFPGRFSGRQFSNSRSEMNVSTLELGDSALYLCASSPNPRGSEQYFGPGTRLTVT.